The 26 T cell receptor beta chains listed next were all sequenced from one sample in a study of T cells in Graves' hyperthyroidism and ophthalmopathy. RNA transcripts were the template for amplifying TCR beta CDR3 regions. An initial round of RT-PCR targeting the TCR CDR3 relied on the HTBI primer set. TCRdb processed the multiplex PCR reads anew with MiXCR; each CDR3 protein has one entry. This sample has 450,000 to 700,000 distinct CDR3 sequences, with roughly 50% found just once. The sequencing sample was made of peripheral blood or thyroid tissue (not recorded which). The receptors were gathered from an adult woman with Graves' disease, either hyperthyroidism or ophthalmopathy (not recorded which).

The chain is built from TRBV18 and TRBJ2-5; 7 positions match TRBD1. Trimming took 3 bases from V and 2 from J; bases not matched to a gene: 6. Germline CDR1 is KGHSH and CDR2 is LQKENI. This CDR3 is 15 amino acids long. The CDR3 sequence: CASSPQDRKQETQYF. Here the CDR3 DNA reads TGTGCCAGCTCACCCCAGGACAGGAAACAAGAGACCCAGTACTTC.

This sequence joins TRBV29-1 and TRBJ2-2; TRBD2 matches at 14 bases. V lost 6 bases to trimming and J lost 6 bases; unmatched junction nucleotides: 6. This CDR3 contains 15 residues. Germline CDR1 reads SQVTM; CDR2 reads ANQGSEA. The CDR3 spells CSVTGTSGSSGELFF. The CDR3 DNA is TGCAGCGTCACCGGGACTAGCGGGAGTTCCGGGGAGCTGTTTTTT.

In this sample, this clonotype turned up a few times. A much larger clone differs from this one at a single base, so this may be a read error. Written as DNA, the CDR3 is TGCAGTGCTAGACGGGGGACAGGGGGATGGTACACTGAAGCTCTCTTT. Protein: CSARRGTGGWYTEALF. V and J are TRBV20-1 and TRBJ1-1, with TRBD1 identical over 11 bases. Germline V gives CDR1 DFQATT, CDR2 SNEGSKA (reference sequence). The CDR3 length is 16 residues.

The rearrangement links TRBV15 to TRBJ1-2, with 7 positions matching TRBD1. This CDR3 is 19 amino acids long. The germline V gene has CDR1 LNHNV and CDR2 YYDKDF (reference sequence). With 3 bases clipped from V and 8 bases from J, the junction kept 24 bases outside the gene matches. CDR3 protein: CATSSQGGARQGQRYGYTF. The CDR3 region has the DNA TGTGCCACCAGCAGCCAAGGGGGAGCTAGACAGGGACAGCGCTACGGCTACACCTTC.

This clonotype was seen a few times. This chain links TRBV29-1 with TRBJ1-1; 9 bases map to TRBD1. The CDR3 runs to 13 residues. J gave up 8 bases and V 8 bases, and 12 bases lay outside the gene matches. Germline assignment: CDR1 SQVTM and CDR2 ANQGSEA. The chain's CDR3 is CSTRDRTGAEAFF. The DNA of the CDR3 is TGCAGCACCAGGGACCGGACAGGGGCAGAAGCTTTCTTT. The complete variable domain, with remaining parts taken from reference TRBV29-1 and TRBJ1-1, reads SAVISQKPSRDICQRGTSLTIQCQVDSQVTMMFWYRQQPGQSLTLIATANQGSEATYESGFVIDKFPISRPNLTFSTLTVSNMSPEDSSIYLCSTRDRTGAEAFFGQGTRLTVV.

This clonotype was detected ten times or more. The rearrangement joins TRBV6-6 to TRBJ2-7, with no clear D. Trimming took 2 bases from V and 1 from J, leaving 3 bases between them. The length of the CDR3 is 12 residues. In germline, CDR1 is MNHNY, CDR2 SVGAGI (reference sequence). Here the CDR3 DNA reads TGTGCCAGCAGTTACGAATCCTACGAGCAGTACTTC. This encodes CASSYESYEQYF.

V and J are TRBV7-2 and TRBJ1-2, with a possible D match to TRBD1 (5 bases). This CDR3 has 16 residues. Germline loops: CDR1 SGHTA, CDR2 FQGNSA. The V and J ends lost 10 bases and 1 base respectively, with 22 bases between them. The CDR3 DNA reads TGTGCCACACACGATGACAGCCGTTCCTTTAACTATGGCTACACCTTC. This translates into CATHDDSRSFNYGYTF. Combining the CDR3 with reference TRBV7-2 and TRBJ1-2 gives the whole variable domain GAGVSQSPSNKVTEKGKDVELRCDPISGHTALYWYRQSLGQGLEFLIYFQGNSAPDKSGLPSDRFSAERTGGSVSTLTIQRTQQEDSAVYLCATHDDSRSFNYGYTFGSGTRLTVV.

Ten or more counts support this clonotype. The rearrangement uses TRBV19 and TRBJ1-6; TRBD1 aligns across 10 bases. The CDR3 is made up of 16 amino acids. Germline-derived CDR1 and CDR2 are LNHDA and SQIVND (reference sequence). V dropped 6 bases and J dropped 7; count of bases not matched to a gene: 9. The CDR3 protein is CASRKTGTGENSPLHF. CDR3 coding DNA: TGTGCCAGTAGGAAGACCGGGACAGGGGAGAATTCACCCCTCCACTTT.

This clonotype was seen more than once but under ten times. The chain has TRBV7-3 and TRBJ2-5, with 7 positions matching TRBD1. The CDR3 consists of 12 residues. Germline V gives CDR1 SGHTA, CDR2 FQGTGA. Unmatched junction bases numbered 2, after V lost 5 bases and J lost 5 bases. CDR3 residues: CASSQTGETQYF. The CDR3 DNA is TGTGCCAGCAGCCAGACAGGGGAGACCCAGTACTTC.

This clonotype has ten or more counts. The rearrangement uses TRBV7-9 and TRBJ1-6; possibly TRBD1 for D (5 bases). CDR3 length: 17 amino acids. Between the trimmed V and J ends, which lost 10 bases and 0 bases, there was a span of 19 bases. The germline V gene encodes CDR1 SEHNR and CDR2 FQNEAQ (reference sequence). The chain's CDR3 is CATHPTTVNSYNSPLHF. CDR3 sequence (DNA): TGTGCCACGCACCCAACGACAGTCAACTCCTATAATTCACCCCTCCACTTT.

This rearrangement joins TRBV10-3 to TRBJ1-2; tentatively, D is TRBD1 (6 bases). Per the germline V gene, CDR1 is ENHRY and CDR2 is SYGVKD. V lost 4 bases and J lost 4, with 13 bases in between. The CDR3 has 14 amino acids. This CDR3 is CAISAKDSFYGYTF. The CDR3 DNA reads TGTGCCATCAGTGCTAAGGACAGCTTCTATGGCTACACCTTC.

The chain links TRBV28 to TRBJ2-2, with D uncertain. V gave up 6 bases and J gave up 8 bases, with 10 bases separating them. CDR3 length equals 12 residues. The germline gives CDR1 MDHEN, CDR2 SYDVKM. The CDR3 DNA follows: TGTGCCAGCAGACTGGGGATAGGGGAGCTGTTTTTT. Translating gives CASRLGIGELFF.

This clonotype was recorded at least ten times. The chain links TRBV10-3 to TRBJ1-4, with a tentative D call TRBD1 (6 bases). The CDR3 is 13 amino acids. Trimming left V 6 bases short and J 7 bases short, with 12 bases between. The germline V gene has CDR1 ENHRY and CDR2 SYGVKD. CDR3 amino acids: CAISRTETEKLFF. In nucleotides, the CDR3 is TGTGCCATCAGCCGGACAGAAACTGAAAAACTGTTTTTT.

The rearrangement links TRBV29-1 to TRBJ2-5; the match to TRBD1 covers 7 bases. The germline V gene encodes CDR1 SQVTM and CDR2 ANQGSEA. The CDR3 spans 13 residues. J gave up 5 bases and V 3 bases, and 6 bases lay outside the gene matches. CDR3 in amino acids: CSVEGRQGETQYF. The CDR3 region has the DNA TGCAGCGTTGAGGGTAGACAGGGTGAGACCCAGTACTTC.

CDR3 amino acids: CASSLSSGVHPLRNTEAFF. The DNA for the CDR3 is TGTGCCAGCAGTTTATCCTCCGGGGTCCATCCCCTCAGAAACACTGAAGCTTTCTTT. V usage is TRBV6-1 and J usage is TRBJ1-1; D gene ambiguous. Per germline, CDR1 MNHNS and CDR2 SASEGT. The germline V and J ends were trimmed by 5 bases and 2 bases, with 27 bases remaining between them. The CDR3 extends over 19 amino acids.

In its sample, this clonotype was seen many times. Here the CDR3 DNA reads TGTGCCAGCAGCTTAGGGCAGCTTAACGTGGCCCTCCACTTT. Protein: CASSLGQLNVALHF. This sequence joins TRBV5-5 and TRBJ1-6; D remains ambiguous. Germline V gene lookup returns CDR1 SGHKS and CDR2 YYEKEE (reference sequence). The CDR3 totals 14 residues. V was shortened by 2 bases and J by 14 bases, with 17 bases between the two germline ends.

This clonotype was counted many times. The V gene is TRBV12-3 or TRBV12-4, the J gene TRBJ1-1; D may be TRBD1 (5 bases). V was shortened by 2 bases and J by 10 bases, with 11 bases between the two germline ends. The CDR3 is made up of 12 amino acids. CDR3 in DNA: TGTGCCAGCAGTTTAATCCCGGGGGGAGCTTTCTTT. Translated, it gives CASSLIPGGAFF.

Comments on this clonotype: A much larger clone sits a single nucleotide away, making a read error possible. The rearrangement links TRBV5-1 to TRBJ2-7; D uncertain. This CDR3 region has 15 residues. Per the germline V gene, CDR1 is SGHRS and CDR2 is YFSETQ. As DNA, the CDR3 is TGCGCCAGCAGCACAACTCAAACGGGCTCCTACGAGCATTACTTC. Residues: CASSTTQTGSYEHYF.

This clonotype was observed at least ten times. The J gene is TRBJ2-5, the V gene TRBV5-8; D call uncertain. The germline V gene encodes CDR1 SGHTS and CDR2 YDEGEE. The CDR3 is 14 residues long. Trimming took off 0 bases at V and 0 bases at J, with 6 bases between the two ends. CDR3 sequence reads: CASSLVRYQETQYF. DNA of the CDR3: TGTGCCAGCAGCTTGGTTAGATACCAAGAGACCCAGTACTTC.

The chain links TRBV2 to TRBJ2-5; D gene unclear. CDR1 is SNHLY, CDR2 FYNNEI, per germline. The CDR3 sequence is 12 residues long. V dropped 4 bases and J dropped 2 bases, with 5 bases sitting between them. The DNA for the CDR3 is TGTGCCAGCAGTGCCGAACAAGAGACCCAGTACTTC. Protein sequence: CASSAEQETQYF.

Many counts were recorded for this clonotype. The chain employs TRBV9 and TRBJ2-2; TRBD2 matches at 11 bases. Losses at the gene ends were 3 bases for V and 5 bases for J; bases not matched to a gene: 15. The CDR3 has 19 residues. Per the germline V gene, CDR1 is SGDLS and CDR2 is YYNGEE. CDR3 amino acids: CASSAGLLAGGPGTGELFF. For the CDR3, the DNA is TGTGCCAGCAGCGCCGGACTCTTAGCGGGAGGGCCTGGGACCGGGGAGCTGTTTTTT.

This clonotype was observed once. The V gene is TRBV9, the J gene TRBJ1-3, with D maybe TRBD1 (5 bases). The CDR3 has 12 residues. Germline CDR1 reads SGDLS; CDR2 reads YYNGEE. Trimming removed 3 bases at V and 16 bases at J, with 17 bases between. In nucleotides, the CDR3 is TGTGCCAGCAGCGGTCGGCAGGGTCCTATGTATTTT. Its translation: CASSGRQGPMYF. The whole variable domain, remainder taken from reference TRBV9 and TRBJ1-3, is DSGVTQTPKHLITATGQRVTLRCSPRSGDLSVYWYQQSLDQGLQFLIQYYNGEERAKGNILERFSAQQFPDLHSELNLSSLELGDSALYFCASSGRQGPMYFGEGSWLTVV.

This clonotype was picked up many times. J is TRBJ1-5 and V is TRBV4-1, with 7 nucleotides matching TRBD1. V shed 0 bases, J shed 3 bases, and the junction held 2 bases outside the gene matches. Germline lookup yields CDR1 MGHRA and CDR2 YSYEKL. This CDR3 spans 15 amino acids. The CDR3 sequence is CASSQETGLNQPQHF. CDR3 coding DNA: TGCGCCAGCAGCCAAGAGACAGGGCTCAATCAGCCCCAGCATTTT.

This clonotype was detected ten times or more. The chain has TRBV5-1 and TRBJ2-7; D gene ambiguous. V lost 4 bases and J 3 bases, leaving 14 bases between the germline ends. The CDR3 extends over 14 amino acids. Germline CDR1 reads SGHRS; CDR2 reads YFSETQ. The DNA of the CDR3 is TGCGCCAGCAGCCCGTCTCAAAAGGGCTACGAGCAGTACTTC. It is translated as CASSPSQKGYEQYF.

The rearrangement uses TRBV5-1 and TRBJ1-1; 12 nucleotides match TRBD1. Germline loops: CDR1 SGHRS, CDR2 YFSETQ. Unmatched junction bases numbered 5, after V lost 3 bases and J lost 5 bases. The CDR3 covers 15 residues. In DNA form, the CDR3 reads TGCGCCAGCAGCTGGGGACAGGGGGCGCGGACTGAAGCTTTCTTT. Amino acid sequence: CASSWGQGARTEAFF.

This clonotype was seen more than once but under ten times. The chain has TRBV5-5 and TRBJ1-1; D possibly corresponds to TRBD1 (5 bases). CDR3 length: 16 amino acids. V was clipped by 4 bases and J by 1 base, with 17 bases between them. Germline V gene lookup returns CDR1 SGHKS and CDR2 YYEKEE (reference sequence). The CDR3 sequence: CASSRPPPGPNTEAFF. CDR3 sequence (DNA): TGTGCCAGCAGCCGCCCCCCCCCAGGGCCGAACACTGAAGCTTTCTTT.